One sample yielded the 9 T cell receptor beta chains listed below, sequenced in a study of cytomegalovirus exposure and HLA in healthy donors. Researchers ran the PCR with 60 Vbeta and 13 Jbeta primers. Only in-frame clones appear in the TCRdb table, and some are missing; sequencing was by immunoSEQ multiplex PCR. The profile shows 130,000 to 150,000 clones, over 75% of them singletons. The sample taken for sequencing was PBMCs. All receptors come from a woman aged 30 to 39 in good health and CMV-seronegative.

This CDR3 is CASTKNSYQETQYF. CDR3 bases: TGTGCCAGCACCAAAAACAGCTACCAAGAGACCCAGTACTTC. The V gene is TRBV7-2, the J gene TRBJ2-5, with D unclear. Germline V CDR1 and CDR2: SGHTA, FQGNSA. The CDR3 runs 14 residues. Trimming took off 7 bases at V and 0 bases at J, with 12 bases between the two ends.

This clone has only one observation. The chain joins TRBV7-7 to TRBJ2-5; a possible D gene is TRBD2 (6 bases). V gave up 5 bases and J gave up 5 bases, with 15 bases separating them. The germline CDR1 and CDR2 sequences are SSHAT and FNYEAQ (reference sequence). This CDR3 region has 14 residues. CDR3 coding DNA: TGTGCCAGCAGCCGGGGGAGTCTCGGGGAGACCCAGTACTTC. It codes for CASSRGSLGETQYF.

With regard to this clone: The junction departs from the called germline gene at one end, perhaps through a read error. In nucleotides, the CDR3 is TGTGCCAGTAGCACGGACTATGGATCTTCCCACTTC. Its translation is CASSTDYGSSHF. This chain links TRBV19 with TRBJ2-5; D possibly corresponds to TRBD2 (6 bases). Germline values: CDR1 LNHDA, CDR2 SQIVND (reference sequence). This CDR3 contains 12 residues.

Note on this clone: Other DNA sequences in this specimen translate into the identical CDR3. The chain has TRBV18 and TRBJ2-7; a weak D match, TRBD1 (6 bases). Germline V gives CDR1 KGHSH, CDR2 LQKENI. There are 13 residues in the CDR3. Trimming cost V 2 bases and J 2 bases, with 7 bases left between them. CDR3 DNA sequence: TGTGCCAGCTCACCAGGACAGACCTACGAGCAGTACTTC. It yields the protein CASSPGQTYEQYF. Full variable domain (missing parts from reference TRBV18 and TRBJ2-7): NAGVMQNPRHLVRRRGQEARLRCSPMKGHSHVYWYRQLPEEGLKFMVYLQKENIIDESGMPKERFSAEFPKEGPSILRIQQVVRGDSAAYFCASSPGQTYEQYFGPGTRLTVT.

The rearrangement joins TRBV5-5 to TRBJ2-2, with D maybe TRBD2 (6 bases). The ends were cut back, 0 bases at V and 0 bases at J, with 15 bases in the middle. The CDR3 has 18 amino acids. Germline assignment: CDR1 SGHKS and CDR2 YYEKEE (reference sequence). The CDR3 loop reads CASSLEGGRSPNTGELFF. The CDR3 DNA reads TGTGCCAGCAGCTTGGAGGGAGGACGGTCCCCGAACACCGGGGAGCTGTTTTTT.

CDR3 DNA: TGTGCCAGCAGTTTCAGGGGACCGAACACTGAAGCTTTCTTT. Its translation: CASSFRGPNTEAFF. The chain links TRBV27 to TRBJ1-1; tentative D call: TRBD1 (6 bases). Germline lookup yields CDR1 MNHEY and CDR2 SMNVEV (reference sequence). The V end lost 3 bases, the J end lost 1 base, and 9 bases lay between the germline ends. The CDR3 spans 14 residues.

The chain employs TRBV12-1 and TRBJ2-7; TRBD1, the table's D call, lacks a check against the DNA. TRBV12-1 corresponds to a pseudogene. The CDR3 runs to 15 residues. This chain's CDR3 is CASSPSRTGTYEQYF. CDR3 sequence (DNA): TGTGCCAGCAGCCCCTCCCGGACAGGAACCTACGAGCAGTACTTC.

This chain uses TRBV30 with TRBJ2-2; 7 bases fit TRBD2. V shed 0 bases and J 13 bases; nucleotides not matched to a gene: 8. CDR3 length equals 13 residues. Germline-derived CDR1 and CDR2 are GTSNPN and SVGIG (reference sequence). CDR3 sequence reads: CAWSVRGGTVLFF. As DNA, the CDR3 is TGTGCCTGGAGTGTACGGGGAGGGACGGTGCTGTTTTTT. Full variable domain (rest looked up from reference TRBV30 and TRBJ2-2): SQTIHQWPATLVQPVGSPLSLECTVEGTSNPNLYWYRQAAGRGLQLLFYSVGIGQISSEVPQNLSASRPQDRQFILSSKKLLLSDSGFYLCAWSVRGGTVLFFGEGSRLTVL.

This chain uses TRBV7-9 with TRBJ2-3; 10 bases are a match to TRBD1. Looked up from germline, CDR1 is SEHNR and CDR2 is FQNEAQ (reference sequence). The length of the CDR3 is 18 residues. The ends lost 4 bases at V and 10 bases at J; junction bases unmatched: 20. This chain's CDR3 is CASSSTKIGTGDPLPQYF. The CDR3 DNA sequence: TGTGCCAGCAGCTCAACCAAAATCGGGACAGGGGACCCGTTGCCGCAGTATTTT.